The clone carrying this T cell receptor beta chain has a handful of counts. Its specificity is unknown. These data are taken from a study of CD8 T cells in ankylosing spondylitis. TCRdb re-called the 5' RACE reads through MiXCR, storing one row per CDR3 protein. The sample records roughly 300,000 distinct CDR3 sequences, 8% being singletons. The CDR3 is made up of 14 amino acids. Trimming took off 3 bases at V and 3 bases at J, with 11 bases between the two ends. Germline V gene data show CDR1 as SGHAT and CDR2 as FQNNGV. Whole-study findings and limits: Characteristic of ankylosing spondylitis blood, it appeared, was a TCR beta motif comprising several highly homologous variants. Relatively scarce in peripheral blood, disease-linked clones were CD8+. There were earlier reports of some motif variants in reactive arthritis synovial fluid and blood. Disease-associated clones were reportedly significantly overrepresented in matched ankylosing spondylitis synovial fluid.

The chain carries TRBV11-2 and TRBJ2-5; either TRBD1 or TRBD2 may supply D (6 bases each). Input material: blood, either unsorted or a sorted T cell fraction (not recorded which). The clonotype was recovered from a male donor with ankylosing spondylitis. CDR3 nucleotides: TGTGCCAGCAGCTTGGGAGGACAGAAAGAGACCCAGTACTTC. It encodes CASSLGGQKETQYF.